What follows are 32 T cell receptor beta chains derived from one specimen sequenced in a study of blood T cell repertoires in COVID-19. Libraries were prepared by immunoSEQ multiplex PCR; TCRdb keeps only in-frame clonotypes and omits some of them. Counted here are about 240,000 clones, around 86% occurring once; the ten biggest clones make up roughly 10%. Material: peripheral blood. The receptors were gathered from a woman aged 45-59 years with COVID-19, enrolled during active disease.

This rearrangement joins TRBV6-5 to TRBJ2-1; 7 bases match TRBD1. This CDR3 comprises 13 residues. Germline loops: CDR1 MNHEY, CDR2 SVGAGI. Trimming at V came to 6 bases and at J to 12 bases, leaving 11 bases not matched to a gene. CDR3 sequence: CASSDGQATAQFF. The CDR3 region has the DNA TGTGCCAGCAGCGACGGACAGGCAACAGCGCAGTTCTTC.

The gene calls are TRBV28 and TRBJ2-5; D might be TRBD1 (6 bases). Germline CDR1 MDHEN, CDR2 SYDVKM. Trimming removed 7 bases at V and 0 bases at J, with 15 bases between. The CDR3 length is 15 residues. The CDR3 protein is CASIPRTAHQETQYF. In DNA form, the CDR3 reads TGTGCCAGCATTCCGAGGACAGCGCACCAAGAGACCCAGTACTTC.

This chain links TRBV18 with TRBJ1-2; D is perhaps TRBD1 (6 bases). CDR1 KGHSH and CDR2 LQKENI come from the germline V gene. CDR3 length: 14 amino acids. V shed 6 bases and J shed 4 bases, with 15 bases lying between them. CDR3 sequence (DNA): TGTGCCAGCTCCGAGGCCGGGGGGCTCTATGGCTACACCTTC. Residues: CASSEAGGLYGYTF.

This chain links TRBV5-1 with TRBJ1-1; TRBD1 aligns across 7 bases. The CDR3 spans 13 residues. Germline values: CDR1 SGHRS, CDR2 YFSETQ. With 2 bases clipped from V and 6 bases from J, the junction kept 4 bases outside the gene matches. This CDR3 is CASSFSGQPEAFF. The CDR3 nucleotides read TGCGCCAGCAGCTTTTCGGGACAGCCTGAAGCTTTCTTT.

The chain joins TRBV5-1 to TRBJ1-4, with D hard to call. Trimming stripped 0 bases from V and 6 bases from J, with 15 bases between. Germline V gene data show CDR1 as SGHRS and CDR2 as YFSETQ. CDR3 length equals 16 residues. CDR3: CASSLAGVESDEKLFF. The CDR3 nucleotides are TGCGCCAGCAGCTTGGCCGGGGTGGAATCGGATGAAAAACTGTTTTTT. Drawing the rest from reference TRBV5-1 and TRBJ1-4, the complete variable domain is KAGVTQTPRYLIKTRGQQVTLSCSPISGHRSVSWYQQTPGQGLQFLFEYFSETQRNKGNFPGRFSGRQFSNSRSEMNVSTLELGDSALYLCASSLAGVESDEKLFFGSGTQLSVL.

The table lists this clone with a few counts. The gene calls are TRBV2 and TRBJ1-1; D may be TRBD1 (6 bases). This CDR3 has 12 residues. V lost 5 bases to trimming and J lost 5 bases, with 9 bases between them. Germline CDR1 reads SNHLY; CDR2 reads FYNNEI. Here the CDR3 reads CASSKRGTEAFF. In DNA form, the CDR3 reads TGTGCCAGCAGTAAAAGGGGGACTGAAGCTTTCTTT.

The chain combines TRBV6-2 or TRBV6-3 with TRBJ2-7; the D is unclear. Germline V lookup: CDR1 MNHEY, CDR2 SVGEGT. The V end lost 5 bases, the J end lost 0 bases, and 11 bases lay between the germline ends. This CDR3 spans 14 amino acids. CDR3 in DNA: TGTGCCAGCAGTAAGGAGATCAGCTCCTACGAGCAGTACTTC. Encoded protein: CASSKEISSYEQYF.

The rearrangement joins TRBV11-1 to TRBJ2-4, with D possibly being TRBD1 (5 bases). The germline CDR1 and CDR2 sequences are SGHAT and FQDESV (reference sequence). The CDR3 covers 16 residues. The ends were cut back, 0 bases at V and 1 base at J, with 10 bases in the middle. CDR3 DNA: TGTGCCAGCAGCTTAGCCCGACAGTGGGCCAAAAACATTCAGTACTTC. Its translation: CASSLARQWAKNIQYF.

Only a few counts were recorded for this clone. The V and J genes are TRBV5-6 and TRBJ2-2; D possibly corresponds to TRBD2 (5 bases). The CDR3 sequence is 15 residues long. In germline, CDR1 is SGHDT, CDR2 YYEEEE. V lost 0 bases and J lost 8, with 14 bases in between. The CDR3 coding sequence is TGTGCCAGCAGCTTGGGAGGGTACCTACGTGGGGAGCTGTTTTTT. This codes for CASSLGGYLRGELFF.

Concerning this clone: Relative to the germline gene, one junction end is altered; a read error may explain this. The rearrangement joins TRBV9 to TRBJ1-2; no firm D call. Germline V gene lookup returns CDR1 SGDLS and CDR2 YYNGEE. The CDR3 runs 10 residues. In DNA form, the CDR3 reads TGTGCCAGCAGCGGAAGACACCAAGACTTC. As protein: CASSGRHQDF. The full variable domain, its missing parts supplied by reference TRBV9 and TRBJ1-2, is DSGVTQTPKHLITATGQRVTLRCSPRSGDLSVYWYQQSLDQGLQFLIQYYNGEERAKGNILERFSAQQFPDLHSELNLSSLELGDSALYFCASSGRHQDFGSGTRLTVV.

This chain uses TRBV6-2 or TRBV6-3 with TRBJ2-7; possibly TRBD1 for D (6 bases). V gave up 2 bases and J gave up 2 bases, with 16 bases separating them. The CDR3 has 16 amino acids. The germline gives CDR1 MNHEY, CDR2 SVGEGT. The chain's CDR3 is CASSYPGGTWAYEQYV. The DNA of the CDR3 is TGTGCCAGCAGTTACCCCGGTGGGACATGGGCCTACGAGCAGTACGTC.

The V gene is TRBV6-5, the J gene TRBJ1-2; a possible D gene is TRBD1 (5 bases). Germline CDR1 is MNHEY and CDR2 is SVGAGI. Deletions cut 10 bases from V and 7 bases from J, with 13 bases between. This CDR3 has 11 residues. Here the CDR3 DNA reads TGTGCCACCCTCGGAGGGGCTGGCTACACCTTC. This encodes CATLGGAGYTF.

The chain carries TRBV2 and TRBJ1-2, with TRBD1 as a possible D gene (6 bases). CDR1 is SNHLY, CDR2 FYNNEI, per germline. The CDR3 is 14 amino acids. Trimming cost V 8 bases and J 0 bases, with 13 bases left between them. The CDR3 loop reads CASFGGRANYGYTF. The CDR3 region has the DNA TGTGCCAGCTTTGGGGGCCGAGCTAACTATGGCTACACCTTC.

The chain couples TRBV2 to TRBJ2-3; D gene ambiguous. The germline CDR1 and CDR2 sequences are SNHLY and FYNNEI. V dropped 3 bases and J dropped 2 bases, with 9 bases sitting between them. This CDR3 comprises 14 residues. CDR3 in amino acids: CASSDQQVTDTQYF. In DNA form, the CDR3 reads TGTGCCAGCAGTGACCAGCAGGTCACAGATACGCAGTATTTT.

This rearrangement joins TRBV11-2 to TRBJ1-2; TRBD1 matches 7 bases. J was trimmed by 8 bases and V by 5 bases; bases with no gene match: 8. Germline-derived CDR1 and CDR2 are SGHAT and FQNNGV. The CDR3 is 13 amino acids. CDR3 coding DNA: TGTGCCAGCAGCCCGAACAGGGGCGGAGGCTACACCTTC. Translated: CASSPNRGGGYTF.

The chain joins TRBV6-5 to TRBJ1-5; perhaps TRBD1 as D (5 bases). This CDR3 region has 15 residues. V lost 5 bases to trimming and J lost 2 bases, with 13 bases between them. CDR1 and CDR2 from the germline V gene are MNHEY and SVGAGI. This chain's CDR3 is CASSIPGKGNQPQHF. Written as DNA, the CDR3 is TGTGCCAGCAGTATTCCAGGGAAGGGCAATCAGCCCCAGCATTTT.

The rearrangement links TRBV5-8 to TRBJ1-6, with 11 bases identical to TRBD1. V was clipped by 1 base and J by 7 bases; unmatched bases: 7. Germline values: CDR1 SGHTS, CDR2 YDEGEE. CDR3 length: 17 amino acids. The CDR3 DNA sequence: TGTGCCAGCAGCTTGTACGGGGGGACAGGGGGGAATTCACCCCTCCACTTT. It specifies CASSLYGGTGGNSPLHF.

V usage is TRBV6-6 and J usage is TRBJ2-2; 7 bases line up with TRBD2. The CDR3 runs 16 residues. J was trimmed by 0 bases and V by 4 bases; bases with no gene match: 5. Germline assignment: CDR1 MNHNY and CDR2 SVGAGI (reference sequence). Here the CDR3 reads CASSLKRGSNTGELFF. CDR3 bases: TGTGCCAGCAGTTTAAAGCGGGGATCGAACACCGGGGAGCTGTTTTTT.

This rearrangement joins TRBV5-4 to TRBJ2-1; possible D gene TRBD2, 6 bases. Trimming left V 2 bases short and J 5 bases short, with 17 bases between. Germline loops: CDR1 SGHNT, CDR2 YYREEE (reference sequence). The CDR3 has 16 amino acids. In nucleotides, the CDR3 is TGTGCCAGCAGCTTTATGATTTCGGGACTGCACAATGAGCAGTTCTTC. This translates into CASSFMISGLHNEQFF.

In its sample, this clone was seen many times. The chain recombines TRBV12-3 or TRBV12-4 with TRBJ1-6; D gene ambiguous. The CDR3 runs 13 residues. V was clipped by 7 bases and J by 9 bases, with 13 bases between them. In nucleotides, the CDR3 is TGTGCCAGCAATGGAGCCCTGGGTTCACCCCTCCACTTT. Its translation: CASNGALGSPLHF.

V and J are TRBV7-9 and TRBJ2-3; the D gene is possibly TRBD2 (6 bases). V lost 0 bases, J lost 4 bases, and 14 bases lay in between. CDR1 and CDR2 (germline): SEHNR, FQNEAQ (reference sequence). CDR3 size: 16 residues. CDR3 amino acids: CASSLAPPGDADTQYF. As DNA, the CDR3 is TGTGCCAGCAGCTTAGCTCCGCCGGGGGATGCAGATACGCAGTATTTT.

The chain has TRBV18 and TRBJ2-3; 7 positions match TRBD1. Trimming took 5 bases from V and 3 from J; bases not matched to a gene: 8. The germline V gene encodes CDR1 KGHSH and CDR2 LQKENI. CDR3 size: 15 residues. The CDR3 loop is CASSRPATGTDTQYF. The CDR3 nucleotides are TGTGCCAGCTCAAGACCAGCGACAGGGACAGATACGCAGTATTTT.

V usage is TRBV7-2 and J usage is TRBJ2-3; the D gene is possibly TRBD2 (5 bases). Germline V lookup: CDR1 SGHTA, CDR2 FQGNSA. Deletions cut 4 bases from V and 6 bases from J, with 14 bases between. The CDR3 sequence is 14 residues long. The DNA of the CDR3 is TGTGCCAGCAGCTGGACCGCGACGGGGGATACGCAGTATTTT. Translating it yields CASSWTATGDTQYF.

The chain joins TRBV11-2 to TRBJ2-7; D ambiguous. The V end was cut by 0 bases, the J end by 3 bases, with 3 bases between. This CDR3 has 12 amino acids. Germline-derived CDR1 and CDR2 are SGHAT and FQNNGV. The CDR3 protein is CASSLDHYEQYF. In nucleotides, the CDR3 is TGTGCCAGCAGCTTAGACCACTACGAGCAGTACTTC. Filled out from reference TRBV11-2 and TRBJ2-7, the complete variable domain reads EAGVAQSPRYKIIEKRQSVAFWCNPISGHATLYWYQQILGQGPKLLIQFQNNGVVDDSQLPKDRFSAERLKGVDSTLKIQPAKLEDSAVYLCASSLDHYEQYFGPGTRLTVT.

The chain couples TRBV6-6 to TRBJ2-2, with D possibly being TRBD1 (6 bases). CDR1 is MNHNY and CDR2 is SVGAGI in the germline V gene (reference sequence). The CDR3 totals 20 residues. The germline V and J ends were trimmed by 5 bases and 4 bases, with 29 bases remaining between them. The CDR3 region has the DNA TGTGCCAGCAGTCAACTTCCTCGGGCAGGGCCCAGAGGGGGCACCGGGGAGCTGTTTTTT. Encoded protein: CASSQLPRAGPRGGTGELFF.

The chain couples TRBV7-2 to TRBJ1-2; tentative D call: TRBD1 (6 bases). The CDR3 totals 15 residues. Germline lookup yields CDR1 SGHTA and CDR2 FQGNSA. V lost 5 bases, J lost 1 base, and 14 bases lay in between. CDR3 residues: CASSPWTDYNYGYTF. The CDR3 nucleotides read TGTGCCAGCAGCCCTTGGACAGATTATAACTATGGCTACACCTTC.

The rearrangement links TRBV15 to TRBJ2-7; the D gene is possibly TRBD1 (6 bases). Per germline, CDR1 LNHNV and CDR2 YYDKDF (reference sequence). V was shortened by 0 bases and J by 5 bases, with 14 bases between the two germline ends. There are 15 residues in the CDR3. The DNA of the CDR3 is TGTGCCACCAGCAGAGATGGGTTTACAGGGAACGAGCAGTACGTC. It encodes CATSRDGFTGNEQYV.

The V gene is TRBV12-3 or TRBV12-4, the J gene TRBJ2-7, with 8 bases lining up with TRBD1. V shed 6 bases, J shed 2 bases, and the junction held 3 bases outside the gene matches. This CDR3 comprises 13 residues. As DNA, the CDR3 is TGTGCCAGCAGCGTGGGACAGGCCTACGAGCAGTACTTC. This encodes CASSVGQAYEQYF.

The chain has TRBV19 and TRBJ1-2; 8 nucleotides align to TRBD1. The junction had 9 bases not matched to a gene; V was cut back by 10 bases and J by 8 bases. Germline CDR1 reads LNHDA; CDR2 reads SQIVND (reference sequence). There are 12 residues in the CDR3. In DNA, the CDR3 is TGTGCCACCTTGACAGGGGAAAAAGGCTACACCTTC. This translates into CATLTGEKGYTF.

The rearrangement links TRBV15 to TRBJ2-1, with 10 positions matching TRBD1. The germline gives CDR1 LNHNV, CDR2 YYDKDF (reference sequence). The length of the CDR3 is 13 residues. V lost 11 bases to trimming and J lost 5 bases; unmatched junction nucleotides: 6. DNA of the CDR3: TGTGCCTCAGGGGACAGGGGACACAATGAGCAGTTCTTC. It translates to CASGDRGHNEQFF. The full variable domain, completed using reference TRBV15 and TRBJ2-1, is DAMVIQNPRYQVTQFGKPVTLSCSQTLNHNVMYWYQQKSSQAPKLLFHYYDKDFNNEADTPDNFQSRRPNTSFCFLDIRSPGLGDTAMYLCASGDRGHNEQFFGPGTRLTVL.

The chain recombines TRBV13 with TRBJ2-4; 11 nucleotides match TRBD1. The CDR3 extends over 16 amino acids. The ends lost 5 bases at V and 4 bases at J; junction bases unmatched: 7. Germline-derived CDR1 and CDR2 are PRHDT and FYEKMQ (reference sequence). The CDR3 DNA reads TGTGCCAGCAGCCCAGGGGGACAGGGGGGAAAAAACATTCAGTACTTC. This sequence encodes CASSPGGQGGKNIQYF.

This rearrangement joins TRBV12-5 to TRBJ2-1; D possibly corresponds to TRBD1 (6 bases). The germline V and J ends were trimmed by 5 bases and 7 bases, with 24 bases remaining between them. Germline lookup yields CDR1 LGHNT and CDR2 FRNRAP. CDR3 length: 17 amino acids. In nucleotides, the CDR3 is TGTGCTAGTGGTCAGGAGCCACCCGGGACATTGGGAAATGAGCAGTTCTTC. This codes for CASGQEPPGTLGNEQFF. The full variable domain, its missing parts supplied by reference TRBV12-5 and TRBJ2-1, is DARVTQTPRHKVTEMGQEVTMRCQPILGHNTVFWYRQTMMQGLELLAYFRNRAPLDDSGMPKDRFSAEMPDATLATLKIQPSEPRDSAVYFCASGQEPPGTLGNEQFFGPGTRLTVL.